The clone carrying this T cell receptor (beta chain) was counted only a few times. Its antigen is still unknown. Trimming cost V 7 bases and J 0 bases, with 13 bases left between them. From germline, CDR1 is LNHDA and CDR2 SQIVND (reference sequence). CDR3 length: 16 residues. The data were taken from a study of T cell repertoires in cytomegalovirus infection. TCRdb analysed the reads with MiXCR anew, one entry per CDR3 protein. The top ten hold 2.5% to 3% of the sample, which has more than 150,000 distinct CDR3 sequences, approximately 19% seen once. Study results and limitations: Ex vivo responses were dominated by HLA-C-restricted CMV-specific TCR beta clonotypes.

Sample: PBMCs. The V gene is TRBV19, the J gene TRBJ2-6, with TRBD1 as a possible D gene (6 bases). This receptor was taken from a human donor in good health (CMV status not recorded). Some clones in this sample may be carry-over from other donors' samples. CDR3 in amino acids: CASTEAQGSGANVLTF. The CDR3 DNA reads TGTGCCAGTACCGAAGCACAGGGCTCTGGGGCCAACGTCCTGACTTTC.